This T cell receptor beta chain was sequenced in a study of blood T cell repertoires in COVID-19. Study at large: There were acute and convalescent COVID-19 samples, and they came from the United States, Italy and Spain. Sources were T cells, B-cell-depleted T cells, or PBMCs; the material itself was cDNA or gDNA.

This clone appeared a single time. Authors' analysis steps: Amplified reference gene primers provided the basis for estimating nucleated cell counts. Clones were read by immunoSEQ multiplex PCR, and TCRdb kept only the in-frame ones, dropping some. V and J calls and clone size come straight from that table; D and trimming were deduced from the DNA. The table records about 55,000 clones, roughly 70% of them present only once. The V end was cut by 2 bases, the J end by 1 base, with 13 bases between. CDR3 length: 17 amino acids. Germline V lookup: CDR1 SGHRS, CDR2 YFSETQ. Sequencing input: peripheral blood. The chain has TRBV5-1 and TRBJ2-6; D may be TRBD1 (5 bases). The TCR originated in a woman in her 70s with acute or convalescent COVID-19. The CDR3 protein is CASSFPQDGSGANVLTF. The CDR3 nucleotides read TGCGCCAGCAGCTTCCCACAGGACGGATCTGGGGCCAACGTCCTGACTTTC.